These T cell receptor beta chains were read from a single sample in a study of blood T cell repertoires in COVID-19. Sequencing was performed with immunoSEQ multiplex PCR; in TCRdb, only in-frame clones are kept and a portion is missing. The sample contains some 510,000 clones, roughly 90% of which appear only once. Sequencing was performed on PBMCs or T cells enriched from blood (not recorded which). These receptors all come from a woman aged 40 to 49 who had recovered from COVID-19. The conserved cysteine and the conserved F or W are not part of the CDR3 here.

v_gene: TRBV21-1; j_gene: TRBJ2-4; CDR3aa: ASILIGLAGGVVKNIQY
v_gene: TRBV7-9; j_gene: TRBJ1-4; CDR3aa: ASSTGQFLNTEKLF
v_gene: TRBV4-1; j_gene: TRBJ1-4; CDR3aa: ASSQVQGAGEKLF
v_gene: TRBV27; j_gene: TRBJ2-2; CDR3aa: ASSFGQRGTGELF
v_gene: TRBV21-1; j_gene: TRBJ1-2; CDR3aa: ASSKGLPRDGCGYT
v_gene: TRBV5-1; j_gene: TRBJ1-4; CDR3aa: ASSLGQGREKLF
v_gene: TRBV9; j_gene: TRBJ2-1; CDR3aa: ASSVVEGAEF
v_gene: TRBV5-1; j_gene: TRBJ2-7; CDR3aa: ASAGDARFYEQY
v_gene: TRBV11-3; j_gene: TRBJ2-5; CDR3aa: ASSPRWRGKITETQY
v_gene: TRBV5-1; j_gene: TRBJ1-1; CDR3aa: ASSLNMPGQNTEAF
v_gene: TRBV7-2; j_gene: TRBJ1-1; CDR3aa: ASSKDSYTEAF
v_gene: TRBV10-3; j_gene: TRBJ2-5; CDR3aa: AISDTGIGTQY
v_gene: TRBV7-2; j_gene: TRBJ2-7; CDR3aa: ASSLSSRPRTYEQY
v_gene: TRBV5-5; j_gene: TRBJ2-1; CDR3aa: ASSLVPTSGRSNEQF
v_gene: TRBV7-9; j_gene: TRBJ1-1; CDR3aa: ASSLGTENTEAF
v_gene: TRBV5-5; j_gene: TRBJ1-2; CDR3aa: ASSLAPRGGYT
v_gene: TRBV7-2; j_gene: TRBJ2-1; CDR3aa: ASSLQPGRGGEQF
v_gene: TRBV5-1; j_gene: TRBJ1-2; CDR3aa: ASSPGGLADGYT
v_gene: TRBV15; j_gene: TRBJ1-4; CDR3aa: ATSRDIRLF
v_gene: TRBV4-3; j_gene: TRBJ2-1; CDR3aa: ASSQQRLPYNEQF
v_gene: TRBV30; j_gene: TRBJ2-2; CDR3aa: AWGGQRGMNTGELF
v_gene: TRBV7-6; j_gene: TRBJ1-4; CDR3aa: ASSLGTGPNEKLF
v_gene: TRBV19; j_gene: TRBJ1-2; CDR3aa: ASSMRNYGYT
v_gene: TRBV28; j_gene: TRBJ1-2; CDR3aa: ASSLSSGGYT
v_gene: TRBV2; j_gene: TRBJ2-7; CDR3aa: ASSTHYEQY
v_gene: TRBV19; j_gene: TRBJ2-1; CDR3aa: ASSRQPGLARDEQF
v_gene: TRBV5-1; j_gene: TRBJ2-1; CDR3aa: ASGLAGGPRNEQF
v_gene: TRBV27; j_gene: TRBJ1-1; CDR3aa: ASSGRGGRVNTEAF
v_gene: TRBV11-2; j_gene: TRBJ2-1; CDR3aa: ASSFRTGTSGSLDEQF
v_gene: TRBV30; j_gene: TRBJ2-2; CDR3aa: AWRLNTGELF
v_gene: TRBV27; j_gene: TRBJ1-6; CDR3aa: ASRIQDRAYNSPLH
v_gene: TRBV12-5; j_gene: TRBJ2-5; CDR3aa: ASGLTAKETQY
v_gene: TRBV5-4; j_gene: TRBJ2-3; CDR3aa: ASSFPLGTDTDTQY
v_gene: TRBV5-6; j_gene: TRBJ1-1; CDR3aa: ASSFVGRGEAF
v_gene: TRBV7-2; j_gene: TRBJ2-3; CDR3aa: ASSLGHGTRSTDTQY
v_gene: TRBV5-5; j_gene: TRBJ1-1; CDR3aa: ASSLFADTEAF
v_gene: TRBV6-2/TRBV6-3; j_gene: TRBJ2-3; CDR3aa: ASSYRLETDTQY
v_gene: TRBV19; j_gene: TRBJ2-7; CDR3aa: ASSATGIYEQY
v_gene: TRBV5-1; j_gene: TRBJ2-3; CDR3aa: ASRTSGTATDTQY
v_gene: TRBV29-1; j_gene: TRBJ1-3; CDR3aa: SVVRSRSSGNTIY
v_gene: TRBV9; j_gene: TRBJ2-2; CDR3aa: ASRGDSRSNTGELF
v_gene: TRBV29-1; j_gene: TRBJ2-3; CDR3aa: SVEQLAGGPNSTDTQY
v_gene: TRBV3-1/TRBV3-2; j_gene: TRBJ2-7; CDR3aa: ASSPDSWEQY
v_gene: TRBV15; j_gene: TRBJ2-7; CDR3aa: ATSRVKGQGPGGQY
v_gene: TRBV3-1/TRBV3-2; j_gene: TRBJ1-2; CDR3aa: ASSQQGAEGYT
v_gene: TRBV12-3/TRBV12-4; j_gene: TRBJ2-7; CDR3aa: ASSAGYEQY
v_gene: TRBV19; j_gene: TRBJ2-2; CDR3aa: ASSTGTGELF
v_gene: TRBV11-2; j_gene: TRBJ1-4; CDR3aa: ASSFQLNEKLF